This T cell receptor (beta chain) was found in a study of response to subunit inactivated influenza vaccine. This CDR3 spans 14 amino acids. The V end lost 6 bases, the J end lost 5 bases, and 17 bases lay between the germline ends. Germline V gene data show CDR1 as MNHNS and CDR2 as SASEGT. About this clonotype itself: Its specificity is not known.

Points from the study as a whole: With each seasonal influenza vaccination, the authors suggested, few new T cells are recruited.

TCRdb reprocessed the RT-PCR reads with MiXCR, giving one entry per CDR3 protein. The data hold 150,000 to 200,000 distinct CDR3 sequences, with about 12% observed a single time. In addition, the sample was reused for a study of T cells expressing NK-cell markers. That paper adds: The TCR beta cDNA came from 5'RACE template switching with UMIs. One of eight sequenced donors was HCMV-seronegative; the other seven were seropositive. Top CD8+ clonotypes included the dominant CD3+CD56+NKG2C+ clonotypes in roughly 6 donors. Four donors showed these clonotypes also leading the CD3+CD56-NKG2C+ fraction.

The sequence came from a man aged 50-60 years who received an inactivated influenza vaccine. The V call is TRBV6-1, the J call TRBJ2-7; D is perhaps TRBD1 (5 bases). The starting material was CD8+ T cells sorted from PBMCs, obtained approximately 12 days after vaccination. CDR3 in amino acids: CASSQMNTGNEQYF. DNA for the CDR3: TGTGCCAGCAGCCAGATGAATACAGGAAACGAGCAGTACTTC.